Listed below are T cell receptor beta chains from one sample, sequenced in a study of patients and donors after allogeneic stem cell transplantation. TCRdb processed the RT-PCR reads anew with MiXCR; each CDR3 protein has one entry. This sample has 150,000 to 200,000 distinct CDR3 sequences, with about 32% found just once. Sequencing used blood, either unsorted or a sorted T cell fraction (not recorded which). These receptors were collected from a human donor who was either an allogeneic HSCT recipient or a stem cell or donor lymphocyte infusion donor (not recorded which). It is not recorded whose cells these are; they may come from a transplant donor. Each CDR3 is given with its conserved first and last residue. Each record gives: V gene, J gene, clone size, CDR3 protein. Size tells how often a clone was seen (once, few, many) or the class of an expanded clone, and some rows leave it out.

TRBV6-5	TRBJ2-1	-	CASSSPGAGGTYNEQFF
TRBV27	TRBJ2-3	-	CASSFGTTDTQYF
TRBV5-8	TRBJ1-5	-	CASSLKGFRQPQHF
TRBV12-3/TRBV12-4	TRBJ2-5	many	CASSFRLAGQETQYF
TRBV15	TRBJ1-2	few	CATSRDRGALGYTF
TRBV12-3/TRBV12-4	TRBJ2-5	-	CASSFTGGVETQYF
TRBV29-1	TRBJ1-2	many	CSVKALYGYTF
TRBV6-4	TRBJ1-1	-	CASSATGSTEAFF
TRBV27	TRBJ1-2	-	CASSLLGREAGYTF
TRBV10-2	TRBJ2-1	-	CASSARLQTPHNEQFF
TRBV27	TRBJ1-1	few	CASSLWGGQGAILMNTEAFF
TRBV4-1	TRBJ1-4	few	CASSQLGGEKLFF
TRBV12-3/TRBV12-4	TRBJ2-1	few	CASSLPPLACEQFF
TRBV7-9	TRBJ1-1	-	CASRGQLNTEAFF
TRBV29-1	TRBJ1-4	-	CSVKQGNEKLFF
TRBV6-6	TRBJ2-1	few	CASSSLSSIGEQFF
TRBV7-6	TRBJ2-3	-	CASSLDQDRGSDTQYF
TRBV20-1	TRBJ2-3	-	CSARPREFTDTQYF
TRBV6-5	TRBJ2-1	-	CASIGHKASAGGPYNEQFF
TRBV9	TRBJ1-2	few	CASSVVEGRGYGYTF
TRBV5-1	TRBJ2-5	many	CASSSGTSQETQYF
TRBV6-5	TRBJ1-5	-	CASTQGNNQPQHF